The 9 T cell receptor beta chains below were found in one sample sequenced in a study of blood T cell repertoires in COVID-19. Here immunoSEQ multiplex PCR was the method, and the copy in TCRdb shows in-frame clones only, minus some. The repertoire consists of 230,000 or so clones, with about 91% occurring once and the leading ten covering roughly 14%. Sequencing was performed on PBMCs or T cells enriched from blood (not recorded which). The source of these receptors is a woman in her fifties or sixties with acute COVID-19.

The chain carries TRBV19 and TRBJ1-2, with 7 bases lining up with TRBD1. Trimming cost V 5 bases and J 3 bases; bases outside gene matches: 6. The CDR3 contains 14 residues. Germline CDR1 and CDR2: LNHDA and SQIVND (reference sequence). The CDR3, as DNA: TGTGCCAGTAGTCTACTGACAGGGTACTATGGCTACACCTTC. This codes for CASSLLTGYYGYTF.

The table lists this clone with a few counts. The chain carries TRBV19 and TRBJ1-5, with 10 bases lining up with TRBD1. The trim removed 5 bases at V and 7 bases at J, leaving 11 bases unmatched. The germline V gene encodes CDR1 LNHDA and CDR2 SQIVND (reference sequence). The CDR3 has 16 amino acids. The CDR3: CASSPGRQGAGQPQHF. The CDR3 DNA sequence: TGTGCCAGTAGTCCTGGGAGACAGGGGGCTGGGCAGCCCCAGCATTTT.

This clone was seen just once. The chain's CDR3 is CASQKGGGRMPGELFF. The CDR3 bases are TGTGCCAGCCAGAAGGGGGGCGGGAGGATGCCCGGGGAGCTGTTTTTT. V and J are TRBV19 and TRBJ2-2; 8 nucleotides line up with TRBD2. V was pared by 9 bases and J by 6 bases, with 15 bases of the junction left unmatched. Germline values: CDR1 LNHDA, CDR2 SQIVND (reference sequence). This CDR3 is 16 amino acids long.

The J gene is TRBJ1-2, the V gene TRBV7-2; 11 positions agree with TRBD1. Unmatched junction bases numbered 6, after V lost 5 bases and J lost 7 bases. Germline V CDR1 and CDR2: SGHTA, FQGNSA. The length of the CDR3 is 14 residues. In DNA form, the CDR3 reads TGTGCCAGCAGCCTAGGACAGGGGGCCTTTGGCTACACCTTC. This encodes CASSLGQGAFGYTF.

This chain links TRBV19 with TRBJ2-2; TRBD2 agrees at 12 bases. This CDR3 has 17 residues. The germline V gene has CDR1 LNHDA and CDR2 SQIVND (reference sequence). Trimming cost V 9 bases and J 1 base; bases outside gene matches: 9. CDR3 residues: CASYRLAGVRNTGELFF. CDR3 coding DNA: TGTGCCAGCTACCGACTAGCGGGAGTCAGGAACACCGGGGAGCTGTTTTTT. Full variable domain (remainder filled in from reference TRBV19 and TRBJ2-2): DGGITQSPKYLFRKEGQNVTLSCEQNLNHDAMYWYRQDPGQGLRLIYYSQIVNDFQKGDIAEGYSVSREKKESFPLTVTSAQKNPTAFYLCASYRLAGVRNTGELFFGEGSRLTVL.

The gene calls are TRBV18 and TRBJ2-5, with 13 bases aligning to TRBD2. The V segment lost 2 bases and the J segment 5 bases; nucleotides outside the gene matches: 2. The CDR3 has 15 amino acids. The germline V gene encodes CDR1 KGHSH and CDR2 LQKENI. The DNA of the CDR3 is TGTGCCAGCTCACCAGGACTAGCGGGAGTTGAGACCCAGTACTTC. The encoded protein is CASSPGLAGVETQYF. The full variable domain, rest sourced from reference TRBV18 and TRBJ2-5, is NAGVMQNPRHLVRRRGQEARLRCSPMKGHSHVYWYRQLPEEGLKFMVYLQKENIIDESGMPKERFSAEFPKEGPSILRIQQVVRGDSAAYFCASSPGLAGVETQYFGPGTRLLVL.

The chain carries TRBV7-9 and TRBJ2-1, with a weak D call TRBD2 (6 bases). The V gene's germline CDR1 is SEHNR and CDR2 FQNEAQ (reference sequence). The CDR3 runs 13 residues. Trimming left V 1 base short and J 8 bases short, with 9 bases between. The CDR3 bases are TGTGCCAGCAGCTTAGGGTCGGGAGATGAGCAGTTCTTC. Translated, it gives CASSLGSGDEQFF.

The chain carries TRBV7-2 and TRBJ2-3, with TRBD2 identical over 10 bases. The CDR3 contains 14 residues. The ends lost 4 bases at V and 7 bases at J; junction bases unmatched: 5. Germline V lookup: CDR1 SGHTA, CDR2 FQGNSA. The CDR3 bases are TGTGCCAGCAGCTGGAGCGGGAGGGGAAATACGCAGTATTTT. Translation gives CASSWSGRGNTQYF.

The chain couples TRBV30 to TRBJ1-6; no firm D call. This CDR3 is 17 amino acids long. Germline V gene data show CDR1 as GTSNPN and CDR2 as SVGIG (reference sequence). V was trimmed by 2 bases and J by 0 bases, leaving 14 bases between them. CDR3 DNA: TGTGCCTGGAGTTTGTCTAGGAGGAGCTCCTATAATTCACCCCTCCACTTT. It specifies CAWSLSRRSSYNSPLHF.